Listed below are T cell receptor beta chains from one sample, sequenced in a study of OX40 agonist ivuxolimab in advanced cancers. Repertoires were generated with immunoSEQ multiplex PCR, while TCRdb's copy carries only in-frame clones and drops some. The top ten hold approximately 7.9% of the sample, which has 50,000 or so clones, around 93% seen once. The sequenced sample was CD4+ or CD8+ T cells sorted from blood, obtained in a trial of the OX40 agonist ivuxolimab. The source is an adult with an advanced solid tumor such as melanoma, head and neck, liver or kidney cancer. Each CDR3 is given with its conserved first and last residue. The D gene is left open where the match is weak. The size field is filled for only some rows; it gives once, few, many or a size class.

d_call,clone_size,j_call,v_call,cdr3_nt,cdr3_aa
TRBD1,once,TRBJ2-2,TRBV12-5,TGTGCTAGTGCCCCGGAGGGACAGGGGGAAGTCGGGGAGCTGTTTTTT,CASAPEGQGEVGELFF
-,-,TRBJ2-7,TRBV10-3,TGTGCCATCAGTGAGTCGACTCGAGAGGGTGAAGAGCAGTACTTC,CAISESTREGEEQYF
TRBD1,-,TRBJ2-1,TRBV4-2,TGTGCCAGCAGCTACCCCGGGACAGGGGACTACAATGAGCAGTTCTTC,CASSYPGTGDYNEQFF
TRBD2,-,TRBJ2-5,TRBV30,TGTGCCTGGAGTGTAGGGCTAGCGGGGGGAAGCCAAGAGACCCAGTACTTC,CAWSVGLAGGSQETQYF
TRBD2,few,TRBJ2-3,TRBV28,TGTGCCAGCAGTACAGGCTCGGCGGGAGGGCCAGATACGCAGTATTTT,CASSTGSAGGPDTQYF
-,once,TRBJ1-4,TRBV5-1,TGCGCCAGCAGCCCCGACCTGAGGTACAATGAAAAACTGTTTTTT,CASSPDLRYNEKLFF
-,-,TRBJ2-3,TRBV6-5,TGTGCCAGCAGTTACTCGAGGGTGGGCACGGATACGCAGTATTTT,CASSYSRVGTDTQYF
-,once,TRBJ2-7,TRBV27,TGTGCCAGCACCATGGGTCCTTCCTACGAGCAGTACTTC,CASTMGPSYEQYF
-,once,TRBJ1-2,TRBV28,TGTGCCAGCAGTCTCCAGGGAACTAACTATGGCTACACCTTC,CASSLQGTNYGYTF
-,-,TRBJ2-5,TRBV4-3,TGCGCCAGCAGCCAAGTAAACGGTGAGACCCAGTACTTC,CASSQVNGETQYF
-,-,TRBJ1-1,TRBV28,TGTGCCAGCAGTTTGGAAGGTGGAGGGACTGAAGCTTTCTTT,CASSLEGGGTEAFF
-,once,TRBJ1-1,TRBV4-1,TGCGCCAGCAGCCAGGGACCCATAATGAACACTGAAGCTTTCTTT,CASSQGPIMNTEAFF
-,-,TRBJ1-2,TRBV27,TGTGCCAGCAGTTTATACGGATCTAACTATGGCTACACCTTC,CASSLYGSNYGYTF
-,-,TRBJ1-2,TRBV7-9,TGTGCCAGCAGCACCAGGGCTACCAAGGGGTATGGCTACACCTTC,CASSTRATKGYGYTF
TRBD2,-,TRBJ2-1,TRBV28,TGTGCCAGCAGTTCCCCGGGACTAGGCAGCGGCTATGAGCAGTTCTTC,CASSSPGLGSGYEQFF
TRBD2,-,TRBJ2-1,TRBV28,TGTGCCAGCAGTATCTCTGTCCCGGGACTAGATCGATTATATGAGCAGTTCTTC,CASSISVPGLDRLYEQFF